The sample holds many counts of the clone carrying this T cell receptor (beta chain). Its antigen remains unidentified. MiXCR, run by TCRdb on the 5' RACE reads, gives a single entry per CDR3 protein. Among more than 250,000 distinct CDR3 sequences, roughly 10% were seen once, and the ten largest hold roughly a tenth. These data belong to a study of CD8 T cells in ankylosing spondylitis. Study-level findings and limits: Reactive arthritis synovial fluid and blood previously showed some of these motif variants. CD8+ by phenotype, disease-linked clones were relatively rare in peripheral blood.

The germline CDR1 and CDR2 sequences are DFQATT and SNEGSKA (reference sequence). Deletions cut 3 bases from V and 4 bases from J, with 15 bases between. The CDR3 extends over 14 amino acids. The sequence was obtained from a female donor with ankylosing spondylitis or in good health (not recorded which). The rearrangement joins TRBV20-1 to TRBJ1-2; the D gene is possibly TRBD1 (6 bases). Sample: blood, either unsorted or a sorted T cell fraction (not recorded which). In DNA form, the CDR3 reads TGCAGTGCTAGGGAAACAGGGAGGGTCTATGGCTACACCTTC. Its protein is CSARETGRVYGYTF.